This TCR beta chain originates from a study of T-cell memory formation after mild COVID-19. Study at large: Clusters of TCRs were largely donor specific. Findings of the study overall: Clones that got smaller from day 15 to 85 had even CD4/CD8, while clones growing later tipped toward CD4+.

Trimming removed 2 bases at V and 4 bases at J, with 18 bases between. Germline lookup yields CDR1 SGHAT and CDR2 FQNNGV. The CDR3 runs 17 residues. Turning to this clonotype: Antigen unknown.

Via MiXCR, TCRdb re-called the 5' RACE reads, giving one row per CDR3 protein. Of under 550,000 distinct CDR3 sequences in the sample, about 18% are singletons; the top ten hold 12%. The TCR sequence derives from an adult woman who had mild COVID-19 (a few samples of this study predate the infection). Cell type and time point are not known. Input material: PBMCs or a T cell subset sorted from them (not recorded which). This chain connects TRBV11-2 to TRBJ2-1, with D uncertain. The CDR3 nucleotides are TGTGCCAGCAGCTTAATCACCGGACGCATAAATTACAATGAGCAGTTCTTC. As protein: CASSLITGRINYNEQFF.